These T cell receptor beta chains were read from a single sample in a study of molecular identifiers for immune sequencing clone quantification. TCRdb redid the calling of the PCR reads with MiXCR, one entry per CDR3 protein. The data show 80,000 to 95,000 distinct CDR3 sequences, with under 20% seen just once and 0.7% to 0.95% held by the top ten. The sequencing input was naive CD8+ T cells from blood, with Jurkat cell RNA spiked in. All receptors derive from a human donor in good health. Some libraries in this study had Jurkat cell RNA spiked in. CDR3s include the opening cysteine and the closing phenylalanine or tryptophan. The order of the fields is D gene, clone size, V gene, J gene, CDR3 protein, CDR3 DNA. The D gene is left open where the match is weak. Size is stated for part of the rows, as once, few or many counts, or as a class when the clone is expanded.

>TRBD2|many|TRBV5-4|TRBJ2-7
CASSLVGAGAHEQYF
TGTGCCAGCAGCTTGGTAGGAGCGGGAGCCCACGAGCAGTACTTC
>NA|many|TRBV27|TRBJ2-5
CASSDNQETQYF
TGTGCCAGCTCGGACAACCAAGAGACCCAGTACTTC
>TRBD2|many|TRBV9|TRBJ2-2
CASSKRLAGSTGELFF
TGTGCCAGCAGCAAACGACTAGCGGGAAGCACCGGGGAGCTGTTTTTT
>TRBD1|many|TRBV29-1|TRBJ2-7
CSVEDGTGVPYEQYF
TGCAGCGTTGAAGACGGGACAGGGGTACCCTACGAGCAGTACTTC
>TRBD1|many|TRBV4-1|TRBJ2-7
CASSQDDRDNRAYEQYF
TGCGCCAGCAGCCAAGATGACAGGGACAACAGGGCCTACGAGCAGTACTTC
>NA|NA|TRBV4-1|TRBJ2-7
CASSQEGSPGSYEQYF
TGCGCCAGCAGCCAAGAAGGGAGTCCGGGCTCCTACGAGCAGTACTTC
>NA|many|TRBV4-3|TRBJ2-7
CASSQAAPRDGWYEQYF
TGCGCCAGCAGCCAAGCAGCCCCTCGGGATGGTTGGTACGAGCAGTACTTC
>NA|many|TRBV4-2|TRBJ2-2
CASSLDWLINTGELFF
TGTGCCAGCAGCCTCGACTGGCTCATAAACACCGGGGAGCTGTTTTTT
>NA|many|TRBV19|TRBJ2-2
CASSILSLSTGELFF
TGTGCCAGTAGTATCTTATCCCTGTCCACCGGGGAGCTGTTTTTT
>NA|many|TRBV29-1|TRBJ1-3
CSVEGGNSGNTIYF
TGCAGCGTTGAGGGCGGCAACTCTGGAAACACCATATATTTT
>TRBD1|many|TRBV20-1|TRBJ1-4
CSASGTGGVKLFF
TGCAGTGCTTCCGGGACAGGGGGCGTAAAACTGTTTTTT
>TRBD2|NA|TRBV11-2|TRBJ2-3
CASSFNSELAGGPTDTQYF
TGTGCCAGCAGCTTTAACAGCGAACTAGCGGGGGGACCCACAGATACGCAGTATTTT
>NA|many|TRBV28|TRBJ1-1
CASSFLNTEAFF
TGTGCCAGCAGTTTTCTGAACACTGAAGCTTTCTTT
>NA|many|TRBV7-9|TRBJ1-6
CASSLVEGPNSPLHF
TGTGCCAGCAGCTTAGTGGAGGGACCGAATTCACCCCTCCACTTT
>TRBD1|many|TRBV6-2/TRBV6-3|TRBJ2-7
CASSYSRDRGYEQYF
TGTGCCAGCAGTTACTCGCGGGACAGGGGATACGAGCAGTACTTC
>NA|many|TRBV9|TRBJ2-7
CASSPAGTSYEQYF
TGTGCCAGCAGCCCCGCCGGGACCTCCTACGAGCAGTACTTC
>TRBD2|many|TRBV7-2|TRBJ2-3
CASSWGGGAGSPGTQYF
TGTGCCAGCAGCTGGGGCGGTGGAGCGGGATCCCCAGGAACGCAGTATTTT
>TRBD1|NA|TRBV5-5|TRBJ2-7
CASSQIISETGVSYEQYF
TGTGCCAGCAGTCAGATTATTTCCGAGACAGGGGTCTCCTACGAGCAGTACTTC
>NA|many|TRBV28|TRBJ2-5
CASSPIADQETQYF
TGTGCCAGCAGCCCGATAGCGGACCAAGAGACCCAGTACTTC
>NA|many|TRBV12-3/TRBV12-4|TRBJ1-5
CASSLVQGRGQPQHF
TGTGCCAGCAGTTTGGTTCAGGGAAGAGGACAGCCCCAGCATTTT
>TRBD1|many|TRBV20-1|TRBJ2-7
CSARDVDRGTYEQYF
TGCAGTGCTAGAGATGTGGACAGGGGAACCTACGAGCAGTACTTC
>NA|many|TRBV24-1|TRBJ2-3
CATSDLAREGTDTQYF
TGTGCCACCAGTGATTTAGCCAGGGAGGGCACAGATACGCAGTATTTT
>NA|NA|TRBV7-2|TRBJ2-1
CASSLAGSYAKTYNEQFF
TGTGCCAGCAGCTTAGCAGGTTCCTATGCGAAAACCTACAATGAGCAGTTCTTC
>NA|many|TRBV7-9|TRBJ1-2
CASSSPGRTNYGYTF
TGTGCCAGCAGCTCCCCGGGCCGGACAAACTATGGCTACACCTTC
>NA|NA|TRBV6-2/TRBV6-3|TRBJ1-3
CASSYDSSGNTIYF
TGTGCCAGCAGTTACGATTCCTCTGGAAACACCATATATTTT
>NA|many|TRBV30|TRBJ2-7
CAWSVADEQYF
TGTGCCTGGAGTGTAGCTGACGAGCAGTACTTC
>NA|many|TRBV27|TRBJ1-5
CASSLSVGGSQPQHF
TGTGCCAGCAGTTTATCTGTCGGGGGCAGTCAGCCCCAGCATTTT
>NA|many|TRBV13|TRBJ1-5
CASSAGTSNQPQHF
TGTGCCAGCAGCGCGGGAACTAGCAATCAGCCCCAGCATTTT
>NA|many|TRBV7-6|TRBJ1-1
CASSSDVVILRNTEAFF
TGTGCCAGCAGCTCGGACGTCGTAATTCTCAGGAACACTGAAGCTTTCTTT
>TRBD1|many|TRBV7-2|TRBJ1-4
CASSMGQGLATNEKLFF
TGTGCCAGCAGCATGGGACAGGGTCTTGCAACTAATGAAAAACTGTTTTTT
>NA|many|TRBV7-2|TRBJ1-6
CASSGSSPLHF
TGTGCCAGCTCCGGTAGTTCACCCCTCCACTTT
>NA|many|TRBV7-6|TRBJ1-4
CASSSSWGGSQGEKLFF
TGTGCCAGCAGCTCATCATGGGGAGGTTCCCAAGGGGAAAAACTGTTTTTT
>TRBD1|many|TRBV28|TRBJ1-5
CASTRTGESNQPQHF
TGTGCCAGCACCAGAACAGGGGAAAGCAATCAGCCCCAGCATTTT
>NA|many|TRBV29-1|TRBJ2-1
CSAPFPGYNEQFF
TGCAGCGCTCCCTTCCCCGGCTACAATGAGCAGTTCTTC
>NA|many|TRBV20-1|TRBJ2-7
CSARRAGDYEQYF
NA
>TRBD2|many|TRBV20-1|TRBJ2-1
CSAREGLAGGNEQFF
TGCAGTGCTAGAGAGGGGCTAGCGGGAGGCAATGAGCAGTTCTTC
>TRBD2|many|TRBV7-9|TRBJ2-3
CASSSGLAGWGTQYF
TGTGCCAGCAGCTCAGGACTAGCGGGATGGGGTACGCAGTATTTT
>TRBD2|many|TRBV30|TRBJ2-7
CAWSGTGTSLLYEQYF
TGTGCCTGGAGTGGTACCGGGACTAGTCTGCTCTACGAGCAGTACTTC
>TRBD2|many|TRBV7-3|TRBJ2-7
CASSLDGGTSGTGEQYF
TGTGCCAGCAGCTTAGACGGCGGGACTAGCGGGACGGGCGAGCAGTACTTC
>TRBD2|many|TRBV7-6|TRBJ2-3
CASVSGGSRGTDTQYF
TGTGCCAGCGTGAGCGGGGGCTCAAGAGGCACAGATACGCAGTATTTT
>TRBD1|many|TRBV11-1|TRBJ2-7
CASSLTKWTGENEQYF
TGTGCCAGCAGCTTGACTAAATGGACAGGGGAGAACGAGCAGTACTTC
>NA|many|TRBV7-9|TRBJ2-3
CASSLGGYF
TGTGCCAGCAGCTTAGGCGGGTATTTT
>NA|many|TRBV5-4|TRBJ1-1
CASSLRSGAPEAFF
TGTGCCAGCAGCTTACGGTCAGGGGCCCCTGAAGCTTTCTTT
>TRBD2|few|TRBV4-3|TRBJ2-3
CASSPWTSGSTDTQYF
TGCGCCAGCAGCCCGTGGACTAGCGGTAGCACAGATACGCAGTATTTT
>TRBD1|few|TRBV6-2/TRBV6-3|TRBJ1-5
CASSYSGQGGNQPQHF
TGTGCCAGCAGTTACTCCGGACAGGGGGGCAATCAGCCCCAGCATTTT
>NA|many|TRBV30|TRBJ1-1
CAWSVGVSDTEAFF
TGTGCCTGGAGTGTCGGAGTTTCGGACACTGAAGCTTTCTTT
>NA|many|TRBV7-2|TRBJ2-1
CASSLIGGLVYNEQFF
TGTGCCAGCAGCCTAATTGGGGGACTGGTCTACAATGAGCAGTTCTTC
>TRBD1|many|TRBV4-1|TRBJ2-7
CASSQVETGGYEQYF
TGCGCCAGCAGCCAAGTCGAGACAGGGGGCTACGAGCAGTACTTC
>TRBD1|many|TRBV2|TRBJ2-3
CASSWARDRGVPSTDTQYF
TGTGCCAGCAGTTGGGCGCGGGACAGGGGGGTTCCTAGCACAGATACGCAGTATTTT
>NA|many|TRBV15|TRBJ2-3
CATSRDRLDTQYF
TGTGCCACCAGCAGAGATAGATTGGATACGCAGTATTTT
>NA|many|TRBV5-1|TRBJ2-7
CASSPGQNSYEQYF
TGCGCCAGCAGCCCAGGACAGAACTCCTACGAGCAGTACTTC
>NA|many|TRBV6-6|TRBJ2-7
CASSYAGTYEQYF
TGTGCCAGCAGTTACGCGGGGACCTACGAGCAGTACTTC
>TRBD2|many|TRBV7-9|TRBJ2-1
CASSLPLRGENNEQFF
TGTGCCAGCAGCTTACCACTGCGGGGGGAGAACAATGAGCAGTTCTTC
>NA|many|TRBV28|TRBJ1-5
CASSSMGDVGQPQHF
TGTGCCAGCAGTTCCATGGGGGATGTGGGGCAGCCCCAGCATTTT
>NA|many|TRBV5-6|TRBJ2-3
CASSQKLDPDGTDTQYF
TGTGCCAGCAGCCAGAAACTGGACCCCGACGGGACAGATACGCAGTATTTT
>NA|many|TRBV7-6|TRBJ2-2
CASSFTENGELFF
TGTGCCAGCAGCTTTACGGAAAACGGGGAGCTGTTTTTT
>NA|NA|TRBV11-1|TRBJ2-2
CASSPLTTGRRETGELFF
TGTGCCAGCAGCCCCCTAACGACAGGCCGGCGGGAAACCGGGGAGCTGTTTTTT
>NA|NA|TRBV11-2|TRBJ1-2
CASSLTADGYTF
TGTGCCAGCAGCTTAACGGCCGATGGCTACACCTTC
>NA|NA|TRBV7-2|TRBJ1-2
CASSTGVLYGYTF
TGTGCCAGCAGCACGGGGGTACTCTATGGCTACACCTTC
>TRBD2|many|TRBV20-1|TRBJ2-3
CSARDHQRERDTQYF
TGCAGTGCTAGAGATCATCAGCGGGAGAGGGATACGCAGTATTTT